This T cell receptor (beta chain) was recovered during a study of tumor and adjacent non-tumor tissue in lung cancer. The CDR3 has 14 residues. The germline CDR1 and CDR2 sequences are KGHDR and SFDVKD. Three rounds of nested PCR, following a modified ARM-PCR protocol, produced the TCRbeta library. TCRdb redid the calling of the multiplex PCR reads with MiXCR, one entry per CDR3 protein. The table lists some 100,000 distinct CDR3 sequences, 65% of them singletons. This sample's RNA came from whole unsorted tissue. This non-tumor lung sample came from over 3 cm beyond the tumor edge. The rearrangement uses TRBV24-1 and TRBJ1-5, with D tentatively TRBD1 (5 bases). This clonotype was obtained from a young man with non-small cell lung cancer. Sequenced: distant non-tumor lung tissue. The CDR3 nucleotides are TGTACTACCAGTGACTCCCGACAGAATCAGCCCCAGCATTTT. This codes for CTTSDSRQNQPQHF.